The rows below give T cell receptor beta chains drawn from one sample of a study of blood T cell repertoires in COVID-19. TCRdb's copy holds only in-frame clones and misses some; the assay was immunoSEQ multiplex PCR. Found here are some 320,000 clones, around 85% of them singletons; the top ten hold roughly 7.8%. Source material: peripheral blood. The receptors derive from a human donor in a cohort sampled during active COVID-19. The CDR3 runs from the conserved cysteine through the conserved F or W. The D gene is left open where the match is weak. Only some rows state a clone size, as once, few, many or a class for expanded clones.

TRBV2,TRBJ2-5,-,-,CASGSPDYQETQYF,TGTGCCAGCGGCTCCCCCGACTACCAAGAGACCCAGTACTTC
TRBV6-5,TRBJ2-2,-,-,CASSRGNDGELFF,TGTGCCAGCAGTCGGGGTAATGACGGGGAGCTGTTTTTT
TRBV6-5,TRBJ2-3,-,-,CASSYFSPSDTQYF,TGTGCCAGCAGTTACTTTTCCCCGTCAGATACGCAGTATTTT
TRBV2,TRBJ1-3,-,-,CASQISGNTIYF,TGTGCCAGTCAAATCTCTGGAAACACCATATATTTT
TRBV19,TRBJ1-5,TRBD1,-,CASSLDRGLLNSNQPQHF,TGTGCCAGTAGTCTAGACAGGGGGCTGCTCAATAGCAATCAGCCCCAGCATTTT
TRBV5-1,TRBJ2-1,-,few,CASSFQTTGNEQFF,TGCGCCAGCAGCTTCCAGACCACAGGGAATGAGCAGTTCTTC
TRBV6-2/TRBV6-3,TRBJ2-7,-,-,CASSYSKGKQYF,TGTGCCAGCAGTTACTCCAAGGGGAAACAGTACTTC
TRBV6-2/TRBV6-3,TRBJ1-6,-,-,CASSDTGNNSPLHF,TGTGCCAGCAGTGATACAGGGAATAATTCACCCCTCCACTTT
TRBV18,TRBJ1-1,TRBD1,-,CASSPSTGPAFF,TGTGCCAGCTCACCATCGACAGGGCCAGCTTTCTTT
TRBV5-1,TRBJ1-2,TRBD1,once,CASSQTGESGYTF,TGCGCCAGCAGCCAGACAGGGGAATCTGGCTACACCTTC
TRBV7-2,TRBJ2-7,-,-,CASSLVGGPDEQYF,TGTGCCAGCAGCTTAGTGGGGGGGCCAGACGAGCAGTACTTC
TRBV9,TRBJ2-1,TRBD1,-,CASSVEGAWSYNEQFF,TGTGCCAGCAGCGTAGAGGGGGCTTGGTCCTACAATGAGCAGTTCTTC
TRBV7-2,TRBJ2-7,TRBD2,-,CASSLGLAESSYEQYF,TGTGCCAGCAGCCTGGGACTAGCGGAGAGCTCCTACGAGCAGTACTTC
TRBV18,TRBJ1-3,-,-,CASLQTVSGNTIYF,TGTGCCAGCTTACAGACAGTCTCTGGAAACACCATATATTTT
TRBV18,TRBJ1-6,-,-,CASSPPSRQNNSPLHF,TGTGCCAGCTCACCACCGAGCCGACAGAATAATTCACCCCTCCACTTT
TRBV2,TRBJ1-4,-,-,CASMGSRYNEKLFF,TGTGCCAGCATGGGGAGCAGATATAATGAAAAACTGTTTTTT
TRBV10-1,TRBJ1-2,-,-,CASSESGSGRGGSYGYTF,TGCGCCAGCAGTGAGTCGGGGTCAGGGAGGGGAGGTAGCTATGGCTACACCTTC
TRBV19,TRBJ1-5,-,-,CASSIDGQAPGPQHF,TGTGCCAGTAGTATAGATGGGCAGGCTCCTGGGCCCCAGCATTTT
TRBV11-2,TRBJ1-3,TRBD1,-,CASSTRRTGTSGNTIYF,TGTGCCAGCAGCACCCGCCGGACAGGGACTTCTGGAAACACCATATATTTT
TRBV6-5,TRBJ1-2,-,-,CASSSDRNYGYTF,TGTGCCAGCAGTTCCGACAGAAACTATGGCTACACCTTC
TRBV10-1,TRBJ2-7,TRBD1,-,CASSETLAGGTYEQYF,TGCGCCAGCAGTGAGACCTTAGCAGGGGGAACCTACGAGCAGTACTTC
TRBV27,TRBJ2-3,-,-,CASSPITMRGRTDTQYF,TGTGCCAGCAGCCCCATTACGATGCGGGGTCGCACAGATACGCAGTATTTT
TRBV25-1,TRBJ2-7,TRBD2,-,CASSIHGGYEQYF,TGTGCCAGCAGTATCCACGGGGGGTACGAGCAGTACTTC
TRBV10-3,TRBJ2-7,TRBD2,-,CAISPGTSGGIYEQYF,TGTGCCATCAGTCCCGGGACTAGCGGGGGGATCTACGAGCAGTACTTC
TRBV28,TRBJ2-7,-,many,CASSSRAGAYEQYF,TGTGCCAGCAGTTCACGAGCCGGGGCCTACGAGCAGTACTTC